The source of this T cell receptor beta chain is a study of blood T cell repertoires in COVID-19. Study information: PBMCs, B-cell-depleted T cells, or T cells were the source of the cDNA or gDNA that made up the material.

Libraries were prepared by immunoSEQ multiplex PCR; TCRdb keeps only in-frame clonotypes and omits some of them. The profile shows some 270,000 clones, over 85% of them singletons. Donors of Cohort 3 who recovered were those that had two negative PCRs, clearance, or symptom resolution. The sample comprised PBMCs or T cells enriched from blood (not recorded which). The receptor comes from an older woman who had recovered from COVID-19.

DNA for the CDR3: TGTGCCAGCAGTGAAGATCCCATCTCCTACGAGCAGTACTTC. The encoded protein is CASSEDPISYEQYF. The rearrangement links TRBV2 to TRBJ2-7; D not resolved. The germline CDR1 and CDR2 sequences are SNHLY and FYNNEI. V shed 1 base and J shed 0 bases, with 7 bases lying between them. This CDR3 has 14 residues.